A single sample gave rise to the 15 T cell receptor beta chains below, sequenced in a study of CD8 T cells in Susac syndrome. An amount of RNA that ranged from roughly 0.5 to 1 ug was reverse transcribed with random hexamers. TCRdb re-analysed the immunoSEQ multiplex PCR reads in MiXCR, keeping a single row per CDR3 protein. The sample contains about 27,000 distinct CDR3 sequences, about 93% of which appear only once. The sequenced material came from CD8+ T cells from PBMCs. The receptor set was obtained from a human donor in good health.

This chain connects TRBV5-7 to TRBJ2-7; TRBD1 matches 8 bases. TRBV5-7 counts as an open reading frame of uncertain function. Germline trimming cut 2 bases from V and 0 bases from J; bases unmatched to any gene: 4. The CDR3 has 15 amino acids. CDR3 region: CASSFGTGSSYEQYF. The CDR3 DNA sequence: TGTGCCAGCAGCTTCGGGACAGGTAGCTCCTACGAGCAGTACTTC.

The chain links TRBV20-1 to TRBJ2-2; possibly TRBD2 for D (5 bases). Trimming shortened V by 4 bases and J by 4 bases, and 13 bases separated the two germline ends. Germline lookup yields CDR1 DFQATT and CDR2 SNEGSKA (reference sequence). This CDR3 is 14 amino acids long. The CDR3 loop is CSATGELFTGELFF. The CDR3 bases are TGCAGTGCTACCGGGGAACTCTTCACCGGGGAGCTGTTTTTT.

This clonotype has only a few counts. The rearrangement joins TRBV7-2 to TRBJ2-7, with a tentative D call TRBD1 (5 bases). V was shortened by 5 bases and J by 3 bases, with 11 bases between the two germline ends. The CDR3 covers 13 residues. Germline values: CDR1 SGHTA, CDR2 FQGNSA. CDR3 DNA: TGTGCCAGCAGCGGCAGGGTCGACTACGAGCAGTACTTC. Residues: CASSGRVDYEQYF.

The rearrangement links TRBV3-1 to TRBJ1-6; 7 positions match TRBD1. Losses at the gene ends were 1 base for V and 8 bases for J; bases not matched to a gene: 5. CDR1 and CDR2 (germline): LGHDT, YNNKEL (reference sequence). CDR3 length: 15 residues. This CDR3 is CASSQVPGTDSPLHF. The CDR3 DNA sequence: TGTGCCAGCAGCCAAGTCCCCGGGACAGATTCACCCCTCCACTTT.

This chain joins TRBV12-3 or TRBV12-4 and TRBJ1-5; a possible D gene is TRBD1 (6 bases). Deletions cut 3 bases from V and 6 bases from J, with 12 bases between. This CDR3 comprises 14 residues. The CDR3 DNA follows: TGTGCCAGCAGTTTTATGGTGGGGGCTCAGCCCCAGCATTTT. This translates into CASSFMVGAQPQHF.

The chain combines TRBV5-1 with TRBJ2-7, with 7 bases fitting TRBD1. This CDR3 contains 18 residues. The V gene's germline CDR1 is SGHRS and CDR2 YFSETQ. The V gene end was trimmed by 0 bases and the J gene end by 0 bases; junction bases not matched to a gene: 12. The CDR3 region is CASSLDPPTGELSYEQYF. The CDR3 bases are TGCGCCAGCAGCTTGGATCCTCCAACAGGGGAACTCTCCTACGAGCAGTACTTC. Combining the CDR3 with reference TRBV5-1 and TRBJ2-7 gives the whole variable domain KAGVTQTPRYLIKTRGQQVTLSCSPISGHRSVSWYQQTPGQGLQFLFEYFSETQRNKGNFPGRFSGRQFSNSRSEMNVSTLELGDSALYLCASSLDPPTGELSYEQYFGPGTRLTVT.

This rearrangement joins TRBV6-2 or TRBV6-3 to TRBJ1-1; 7 bases line up with TRBD1. J lost 5 bases, V lost 5 bases, and 5 bases had no gene match. Germline V gives CDR1 MNHEY, CDR2 SVGEGT. This CDR3 region has 13 residues. For the CDR3, the DNA is TGTGCCAGCAGTACCTACAGGGGAACTGAAGCTTTCTTT. Amino acids: CASSTYRGTEAFF.

This clonotype has more than one count but fewer than ten. The rearrangement uses TRBV6-2 or TRBV6-3 and TRBJ1-5; possibly TRBD1 for D (5 bases). Germline lookup yields CDR1 MNHEY and CDR2 SVGEGT. Trimming cost V 6 bases and J 5 bases, with 20 bases left between them. The CDR3 has 16 amino acids. The CDR3 coding sequence is TGTGCCAGCAGCCCTCGAGGCCCCGGGGCCTATCAGCCCCAGCATTTT. Amino acid sequence: CASSPRGPGAYQPQHF.

The gene calls are TRBV12-5 and TRBJ2-1; D is unresolved. V lost 1 base and J lost 5, with 18 bases in between. CDR1 is LGHNT, CDR2 FRNRAP, per germline. The CDR3 covers 17 residues. In DNA, the CDR3 is TGTGCTAGTGGTTTGGACCGATTTGGATTGGTTAACAATGAGCAGTTCTTC. This gives the protein CASGLDRFGLVNNEQFF.

The rearrangement links TRBV7-8 to TRBJ2-1; 10 bases are shared with TRBD2. V was pared by 4 bases and J by 8 bases, with 11 bases of the junction left unmatched. The CDR3 totals 16 residues. Germline CDR1 is SGHVS and CDR2 is FQNEAQ. Here the CDR3 DNA reads TGTGCCAGCAGCTCCGGGGGTAGCGGGGGGCCCTATGAGCAGTTCTTC. The encoded protein is CASSSGGSGGPYEQFF.

V is TRBV12-3 or TRBV12-4 and J is TRBJ2-6; D is uncertain. Trimming removed 3 bases from V and 0 bases from J, with 6 bases in between. The CDR3 totals 15 residues. The CDR3 DNA follows: TGTGCCAGCAGTTTTGGGGTCTCTGGGGCCAACGTCCTGACTTTC. Encoded protein: CASSFGVSGANVLTF.

This chain links TRBV25-1 with TRBJ2-5; D not certain. The CDR3 loop spans 14 amino acids. V was clipped by 5 bases and J by 2 bases, with 12 bases between them. Per the germline V gene, CDR1 is MGHDK and CDR2 is SYGVNS. CDR3: CASSRSPIQETQYF. CDR3 nucleotides: TGTGCCAGCAGTCGCAGCCCAATACAAGAGACCCAGTACTTC.

In this sample, this clonotype turned up once. The rearrangement uses TRBV20-1 and TRBJ1-1; D might be TRBD1 (5 bases). The CDR3 consists of 16 residues. The V and J ends lost 2 bases and 4 bases respectively, with 20 bases between them. CDR1 and CDR2 (germline): DFQATT, SNEGSKA (reference sequence). Here the CDR3 reads CSARRSGSRGGTEAFF. The CDR3 region has the DNA TGCAGTGCTAGAAGGTCTGGCAGCCGTGGGGGCACTGAAGCTTTCTTT.

This chain connects TRBV5-1 to TRBJ2-2, with 7 bases matching TRBD1. The V and J ends lost 4 bases and 0 bases, in that order; junction bases with no gene match: 3. CDR3 length: 15 amino acids. CDR1 is SGHRS, CDR2 YFSETQ, per germline. CDR3 in DNA: TGCGCCAGCAGCCGAGGGACAGCGAACACCGGGGAGCTGTTTTTT. Translation: CASSRGTANTGELFF. Full variable domain (rest looked up from reference TRBV5-1 and TRBJ2-2): KAGVTQTPRYLIKTRGQQVTLSCSPISGHRSVSWYQQTPGQGLQFLFEYFSETQRNKGNFPGRFSGRQFSNSRSEMNVSTLELGDSALYLCASSRGTANTGELFFGEGSRLTVL.

The CDR3 loop is CSARDGYEQYF. CDR3 DNA: TGCAGTGCTAGAGATGGCTACGAGCAGTACTTC. V usage is TRBV20-1 and J usage is TRBJ2-7; D ambiguous. The V gene lost 0 bases and the J gene lost 3 bases, with 3 bases spanning the gap. The CDR3 is made up of 11 amino acids. The germline CDR1 and CDR2 sequences are DFQATT and SNEGSKA (reference sequence).